This T cell receptor beta chain was profiled in a study of cytomegalovirus exposure and HLA in healthy donors. PCR primers comprised 60 Vbeta and 13 Jbeta primers. Using immunoSEQ multiplex PCR, the repertoire was profiled, and TCRdb retains in-frame clones only, with some absent. Among about 88,000 clones listed, approximately 79% were seen once. Material: PBMCs. This receptor was taken from a man aged 25 to 40 in good health and CMV-seronegative.

CDR3 bases: TGTGCCAGCAGTGTGGTTGCGGGTAATTCACCCCTCCACTTT. Translation gives CASSVVAGNSPLHF. The chain employs TRBV2 and TRBJ1-6, with D unresolved. Germline CDR1 SNHLY, CDR2 FYNNEI. This CDR3 spans 14 amino acids. V was cut by 4 bases and J by 6 bases, with 10 bases left in between.